Following are 28 T cell receptor beta chains from one sample sequenced in a study of long-term antiretroviral therapy in people with HIV. Runs used v3.0 of the immunoSEQ assay and were done at survey level. Libraries were prepared by immunoSEQ multiplex PCR; TCRdb keeps only in-frame clonotypes and omits some of them. The sample carries thousands of clones, over 80% recorded once. The source was unsorted PBMCs, collected 0.3 years before starting antiretroviral therapy. These receptor sequences come from a man aged 25 to 40 with HIV.

The table lists this clone with a count of one. The chain recombines TRBV4-1 with TRBJ2-7, with D maybe TRBD1 (6 bases). The CDR3 is made up of 16 amino acids. V was clipped by 2 bases and J by 0 bases, with 14 bases between them. Germline V gene data show CDR1 as MGHRA and CDR2 as YSYEKL. The CDR3 DNA reads as TGCGCCAGCAGCCAAATTCAGGGGTCGAGCTCCTACGAGCAGTACTTC. Residues: CASSQIQGSSSYEQYF.

V is TRBV5-1 and J is TRBJ2-3, with a weak D call TRBD1 (5 bases). The CDR3 is made up of 14 amino acids. Between the trimmed V and J ends, which lost 0 bases and 4 bases, there was a span of 9 bases. Germline CDR1 reads SGHRS; CDR2 reads YFSETQ. The CDR3 coding sequence is TGCGCCAGCAGCTTGGCAGACAGTTCAGATACGCAGTATTTT. This sequence encodes CASSLADSSDTQYF.

V is TRBV5-5 and J is TRBJ1-1; D is ambiguous. The germline V and J ends were trimmed by 3 bases and 2 bases, with 8 bases remaining between them. From germline, CDR1 is SGHKS and CDR2 YYEKEE (reference sequence). This CDR3 is built from 13 residues. The CDR3 is CASSSTSNTEAFF. The CDR3 DNA reads as TGTGCCAGCAGCTCGACATCTAACACTGAAGCTTTCTTT. Drawing the rest from reference TRBV5-5 and TRBJ1-1, the complete variable domain is DAGVTQSPTHLIKTRGQQVTLRCSPISGHKSVSWYQQVLGQGPQFIFQYYEKEERGRGNFPDRFSARQFPNYSSELNVNALLLGDSALYLCASSSTSNTEAFFGQGTRLTVV.

The V gene is TRBV5-8, the J gene TRBJ1-1; D unresolved. The V gene's germline CDR1 is SGHTS and CDR2 YDEGEE. Deletions cut 1 base from V and 11 bases from J, with 12 bases between. This CDR3 region has 12 residues. The CDR3 sequence: CASSLIGLEAFF. CDR3 coding DNA: TGTGCCAGCAGCTTGATTGGGTTGGAGGCTTTCTTT.

The chain employs TRBV30 and TRBJ2-7, with TRBD1 as a possible D gene (5 bases). The CDR3 is 14 residues long. Germline V CDR1 and CDR2: GTSNPN, SVGIG (reference sequence). The ends were cut back, 0 bases at V and 0 bases at J, with 9 bases in the middle. For the CDR3, the DNA is TGTGCCTGGAGTGTGGGGCGGAACTCCTACGAGCAGTACTTC. It specifies CAWSVGRNSYEQYF.

The V gene is TRBV7-3, the J gene TRBJ2-1, with TRBD2 matching 9 bases. The germline CDR1 and CDR2 sequences are SGHTA and FQGTGA. The junction had 6 bases not matched to a gene; V was cut back by 5 bases and J by 4 bases. This CDR3 has 15 amino acids. Here the CDR3 reads CASSPAGGPYNEQFF. DNA of the CDR3: TGTGCCAGCAGCCCCGCGGGGGGGCCGTACAATGAGCAGTTCTTC.

The chain joins TRBV29-1 to TRBJ2-7; tentatively, D is TRBD1 (6 bases). V was clipped by 1 base and J by 7 bases, with 8 bases between them. CDR1 is SQVTM, CDR2 ANQGSEA, per germline. The CDR3 spans 11 residues. CDR3 DNA: TGCAGCGTTGAAGTCCAGGGGGAGCAGTACTTC. Protein product: CSVEVQGEQYF.

This clone was seen more than once but under ten times. The chain is built from TRBV6-5 and TRBJ1-5; D gene uncertain. V was pared by 5 bases and J by 4 bases, with 9 bases between. Germline CDR1 reads MNHEY; CDR2 reads SVGAGI. This CDR3 has 13 amino acids. The CDR3 loop reads CASSPTWNQPQHF. The DNA for the CDR3 is TGTGCCAGCAGTCCTACATGGAATCAGCCCCAGCATTTT.

J is TRBJ2-3 and V is TRBV9, with D unclear. Deletions cut 0 bases from V and 8 bases from J, with 4 bases between. The CDR3 is 11 residues long. Per the germline V gene, CDR1 is SGDLS and CDR2 is YYNGEE. This CDR3 is CASSVDGTQYF. CDR3 coding DNA: TGTGCCAGCAGCGTAGATGGTACGCAGTATTTT.

This rearrangement joins TRBV27 to TRBJ2-2; D is perhaps TRBD1 or TRBD2 (5 bases each). CDR1 is MNHEY and CDR2 is SMNVEV in the germline V gene (reference sequence). This CDR3 is built from 13 residues. V was pared by 2 bases and J by 5 bases, with 6 bases between. DNA for the CDR3: TGTGCCAGCAGTTTAGGGGGAACCGGGGAGCTGTTTTTT. Translating it yields CASSLGGTGELFF.

V is TRBV10-3 and J is TRBJ2-1; TRBD1 aligns across 7 bases. This CDR3 is built from 19 residues. The J segment lost 0 bases and the V segment lost 0 bases, leaving 11 bases of the junction unmatched. CDR1 ENHRY and CDR2 SYGVKD come from the germline V gene. CDR3: CAISESRRGGGGSYNEQFF. DNA for the CDR3: TGTGCCATCAGTGAGTCGAGACGAGGGGGCGGAGGCTCCTACAATGAGCAGTTCTTC.

A few counts support this clone. This chain joins TRBV1 and TRBJ2-6; the tabulated D call, TRBD2, remains unverified against the DNA. TRBV1 is noted as a pseudogene. This CDR3 is built from 19 residues. CDR3 sequence (DNA): TGCACCAGCAGCCAAGATCGGGGGGGCCCCTGCTCTGGGGCCAACGTCCTGACTTTC. Protein: CTSSQDRGGPCSGANVLTF.

The gene calls are TRBV27 and TRBJ2-7; possible D gene TRBD2, 5 bases. From germline, CDR1 is MNHEY and CDR2 SMNVEV (reference sequence). V was clipped by 4 bases and J by 6 bases, with 13 bases between them. The CDR3 consists of 13 residues. The CDR3 loop reads CASSYGEPLEQYF. CDR3 nucleotide sequence: TGTGCCAGCAGTTATGGGGAGCCGCTCGAGCAGTACTTC.

The J gene is TRBJ1-2, the V gene TRBV28; D gene unclear. This CDR3 has 11 amino acids. Trimming left V 5 bases short and J 6 bases short, with 7 bases between. The germline V gene has CDR1 MDHEN and CDR2 SYDVKM. The CDR3 protein is CASSTMDGYTF. DNA for the CDR3: TGTGCCAGCAGTACCATGGATGGCTACACCTTC.

In this sample, this clone turned up a few times. The rearrangement joins TRBV11-2 to TRBJ1-6; no definite D call. Germline CDR1 reads SGHAT; CDR2 reads FQNNGV. V shed 3 bases and J shed 10 bases, with 13 bases lying between them. The CDR3 loop spans 14 amino acids. CDR3 residues: CASSFARVESPLHF. The CDR3, as DNA: TGTGCCAGCAGCTTCGCCCGGGTGGAATCACCCCTCCACTTT.

V is TRBV10-3 and J is TRBJ2-7; TRBD2 matches at 14 bases. V was clipped by 3 bases and J by 5 bases; unmatched bases: 6. Germline-derived CDR1 and CDR2 are ENHRY and SYGVKD. The CDR3 consists of 16 residues. CDR3 DNA: TGTGCCATCAGTGAACCGGGACTAGCGGGAGATAACGAGCAGTACTTC. As protein: CAISEPGLAGDNEQYF.

This rearrangement joins TRBV6-1 to TRBJ2-7, with 11 bases matching TRBD2. Germline values: CDR1 MNHNS, CDR2 SASEGT. J was trimmed by 2 bases and V by 3 bases; bases with no gene match: 6. The length of the CDR3 is 16 residues. CDR3 amino acids: CASSEAIAGGAYEQYF. As DNA, the CDR3 is TGTGCCAGCAGTGAGGCCATAGCGGGAGGGGCCTACGAGCAGTACTTC.

As concerns this clone: This sample also contains other DNA sequences that code for the same CDR3. The V gene is TRBV6-5, the J gene TRBJ1-1; D is undetermined. The V and J ends lost 2 bases and 4 bases respectively, with 11 bases between them. This CDR3 region has 14 residues. Germline CDR1 reads MNHEY; CDR2 reads SVGAGI. The CDR3 here is CASSYAAGPTEAFF. CDR3 DNA: TGTGCCAGCAGTTACGCGGCGGGCCCCACTGAAGCTTTCTTT.

The chain carries TRBV7-9 and TRBJ1-2, with D tentatively TRBD1 (6 bases). The V end lost 2 bases, the J end lost 14 bases, and 15 bases lay between the germline ends. Germline CDR1 is SEHNR and CDR2 is FQNEAQ (reference sequence). The CDR3 contains 12 residues. In DNA form, the CDR3 reads TGTGCCAGCAGCTTAAACTCGCAGGGGATTACCTTC. Translation gives CASSLNSQGITF.

The chain couples TRBV19 to TRBJ2-2; no clear D gene. CDR1 is LNHDA, CDR2 SQIVND, per germline (reference sequence). The CDR3 loop spans 13 amino acids. Between the trimmed V and J ends, which lost 6 bases and 6 bases, there was a span of 11 bases. In DNA, the CDR3 is TGTGCCAGTAGGGCCCTCCGGGCCGGGGAGCTGTTTTTT. This codes for CASRALRAGELFF. Looking up the rest from reference TRBV19 and TRBJ2-2 gives the full variable domain: DGGITQSPKYLFRKEGQNVTLSCEQNLNHDAMYWYRQDPGQGLRLIYYSQIVNDFQKGDIAEGYSVSREKKESFPLTVTSAQKNPTAFYLCASRALRAGELFFGEGSRLTVL.

The chain is built from TRBV13 and TRBJ2-7; TRBD2 matches at 11 bases. The V gene's germline CDR1 is PRHDT and CDR2 FYEKMQ (reference sequence). The trim removed 5 bases at V and 2 bases at J, leaving 2 bases unmatched. There are 14 residues in the CDR3. The CDR3: CASSPSGRPYEQYF. CDR3 nucleotides: TGTGCCAGCAGCCCTAGCGGGAGGCCCTACGAGCAGTACTTC. The complete variable domain, with remaining parts taken from reference TRBV13 and TRBJ2-7, reads AAGVIQSPRHLIKEKRETATLKCYPIPRHDTVYWYQQGPGQDPQFLISFYEKMQSDKGSIPDRFSAQQFSDYHSELNMSSLELGDSALYFCASSPSGRPYEQYFGPGTRLTVT.

V gene TRBV19 combines with J gene TRBJ1-4; D is undetermined. The CDR3 has 13 amino acids. Germline-derived CDR1 and CDR2 are LNHDA and SQIVND (reference sequence). Trimming cost V 3 bases and J 8 bases, with 10 bases left between them. The CDR3 DNA reads TGTGCCAGTAGTATTGCCTTATACGAAAAACTGTTTTTT. Encoded protein: CASSIALYEKLFF.

J is TRBJ2-7 and V is TRBV6-1; 7 bases are shared with TRBD1. CDR3 length equals 14 residues. The V gene end was trimmed by 5 bases and the J gene end by 0 bases; junction bases not matched to a gene: 4. Germline CDR1 reads MNHNS; CDR2 reads SASEGT. The CDR3 DNA sequence: TGTGCCAGCAGTTCACAGGGGCCCTCCTACGAGCAGTACTTC. It yields the protein CASSSQGPSYEQYF.

This chain connects TRBV7-9 to TRBJ2-2, with D perhaps matching TRBD2 (6 bases). Germline V gives CDR1 SEHNR, CDR2 FQNEAQ (reference sequence). CDR3 length: 14 amino acids. The germline V and J ends were trimmed by 6 bases and 1 base, with 9 bases remaining between them. CDR3 nucleotides: TGTGCCAGCAGTGGGACTTTGAACACCGGGGAGCTGTTTTTT. This gives the protein CASSGTLNTGELFF.

The chain combines TRBV11-2 with TRBJ2-3; possibly TRBD2 for D (6 bases). Trimming removed 5 bases from V and 5 bases from J, with 17 bases in between. Per the germline V gene, CDR1 is SGHAT and CDR2 is FQNNGV. CDR3 length: 15 amino acids. The CDR3 DNA reads as TGTGCCAGCAGCCTGACGAGGGCCGGGGGAGATACGCAGTATTTT. This translates into CASSLTRAGGDTQYF.

This clone is judged medium-sized. The chain joins TRBV30 to TRBJ2-5; no firm D call. Germline V gene sequence: CDR1 GTSNPN, CDR2 SVGIG (reference sequence). Trimming took off 1 base at V and 2 bases at J, with 11 bases between the two ends. CDR3 length equals 14 residues. CDR3 DNA: TGTGCCTGGAGTGGGGGTTTTCGACAAGAGACCCAGTACTTC. It encodes CAWSGGFRQETQYF.

Regarding this clone: The junction differs from germline at one of its ends, possibly a read error. The chain couples TRBV7-9 to TRBJ2-1, with D possibly being TRBD2 (5 bases). The CDR3 totals 12 residues. Germline CDR1 reads SEHNR; CDR2 reads FQNEAQ (reference sequence). In nucleotides, the CDR3 is TGTGCCAGCAGCCTAGCCTACTATGAGCAGTTCTTC. Its translation: CASSLAYYEQFF.

V is TRBV4-1 and J is TRBJ2-3; tentatively, D is TRBD2 (6 bases). The germline V gene has CDR1 MGHRA and CDR2 YSYEKL. V lost 3 bases to trimming and J lost 6 bases, with 10 bases between them. The CDR3 is 13 amino acids. The CDR3, as DNA: TGCGCCAGCAGCCACCCACGGGAGGATACGCAGTATTTT. Amino acid sequence: CASSHPREDTQYF.